The source of this TCR beta chain is a study of OX40 agonist ivuxolimab in advanced cancers. Study summary: Patients were around 83% male with ages roughly 20 to 85, mean about 54. Regarding the study as a whole: There was clonal expansion of CD4+ and CD8+ blood T cells by week 6 at 0.1 to 3.0 mg/kg.

The table lists this clone with a few counts. Its specificity is not known. This CDR3 has 17 residues. Germline trimming cut 0 bases from V and 12 bases from J; bases unmatched to any gene: 16. Germline V gives CDR1 WNHNN, CDR2 SYGVQD (reference sequence). Collection of blood occurred at baseline, at cycle 4 day 1, and at cycle 7 day 1. Sequencing used immunoSEQ multiplex PCR; TCRdb keeps in-frame clones, though not all of them. The table shows under 25,000 clones, with 75% to 85% occurring only once. The sequence was collected from an adult with an advanced solid tumor such as melanoma, head and neck, liver or kidney cancer. The sample in question was CD4+ or CD8+ T cells sorted from blood, obtained in a trial of the OX40 agonist ivuxolimab. The chain recombines TRBV10-1 with TRBJ1-4; TRBD1 matches 7 bases. The CDR3 DNA is TGCGCCAGCAGTGAGTCGGGACAGCGAAGTCGGCGGAGGCAACTGTTTTTT. This gives the protein CASSESGQRSRRRQLFF.